Following are 14 T cell receptor beta chains from one sample sequenced in a study of tumor-infiltrating lymphocytes in primary liver carcinoma. Extraction also yielded germline DNA, while blood RNA was obtained from unsorted whole blood. A primer in the constant region served to generate TCR beta cDNA from roughly 550 ng of total RNA. TCR beta libraries came from three nested multiplex PCR rounds using slightly modified ARM-PCR. The first two PCR rounds used TRBV1-TRBV30 primers with a Cbeta primer, roughly 10 cycles each. From the multiplex PCR reads, TCRdb called clonotypes with MiXCR, one entry per CDR3 protein. The data contain 300,000 to 400,000 distinct CDR3 sequences, 55% to 65% of them seen just once; the ten biggest clones take up about 9.4%. Sequencing used peripheral blood. The receptors originated from a man aged 35-49 years with primary liver carcinoma and hepatitis B virus infection.

This clonotype came up many times. The chain has TRBV6-1 and TRBJ1-2, with D possibly being TRBD1 (6 bases). Germline V gives CDR1 MNHNS, CDR2 SASEGT. The CDR3 is 17 amino acids. The V end was cut by 4 bases, the J end by 4 bases, with 22 bases between. The chain's CDR3 is CASSALLTGRGTYGYTF. Written as DNA, the CDR3 is TGTGCCAGCAGTGCCCTCCTAACAGGGAGAGGGACCTATGGCTACACCTTC.

The chain is built from TRBV5-1 and TRBJ2-1; tentatively, D is TRBD2 (5 bases). Germline CDR1 SGHRS, CDR2 YFSETQ. CDR3 length: 15 residues. V dropped 4 bases and J dropped 0 bases, with 11 bases sitting between them. CDR3 coding DNA: TGCGCCAGCAGCGCCCCGGGGAGCTCCTACAATGAGCAGTTCTTC. This sequence encodes CASSAPGSSYNEQFF.

This clonotype was detected only once. The chain is built from TRBV5-1 and TRBJ1-1; D unclear. The germline V and J ends were trimmed by 0 bases and 4 bases, with 13 bases remaining between them. Germline V gene data show CDR1 as SGHRS and CDR2 as YFSETQ. The CDR3 is made up of 15 amino acids. This CDR3 reads CASSLGDRQSTEAFF. CDR3 in DNA: TGCGCCAGCAGCTTGGGCGACCGGCAGTCCACTGAAGCTTTCTTT.

This clonotype was counted at least ten times. This chain connects TRBV10-3 to TRBJ1-2, with TRBD1 as a possible D gene (6 bases). The CDR3 has 13 residues. V was cut by 5 bases and J by 4 bases, with 11 bases left in between. In germline, CDR1 is ENHRY, CDR2 SYGVKD. This CDR3 reads CAISTQGGYGYTF. In DNA form, the CDR3 reads TGTGCCATCAGTACACAGGGAGGCTATGGCTACACCTTC.

This clonotype was observed many times. V and J are TRBV29-1 and TRBJ1-2; 7 bases are a match to TRBD1. CDR3 length: 13 amino acids. From germline, CDR1 is SQVTM and CDR2 ANQGSEA. V was pared by 8 bases and J by 2 bases, with 8 bases of the junction left unmatched. CDR3 residues: CSTRPTGNYGYTF. The CDR3 DNA follows: TGCAGCACCCGCCCGACAGGGAACTATGGCTACACCTTC.

This clonotype came up once. In this CDR3 the conserved last residue, phenylalanine or tryptophan, is missing, so a read error is likely. The chain employs TRBV12-3 or TRBV12-4 and TRBJ2-2; possible D gene TRBD2, 5 bases. The CDR3 covers 15 residues. Here the CDR3 DNA reads TGTGCCAGCGGTTTGTCTCTCGGGGACACCGGGGAGCTGTTTCTT. Residues: CASGLSLGDTGELFL.

To note about this clonotype: As the CDR3 is not closed by the conserved phenylalanine or tryptophan, this likely results from a read error. The DNA is omitted, as the CDR3 cannot be located on it reliably, and the CDR3 follows TCRdb's listing. This chain connects TRBV29-1 to TRBJ2-4; the table's TRBD2 call for D was not verified on the DNA. The germline gives CDR1 SQVTM, CDR2 ANQGSEA. The CDR3 adds up to 12 amino acids, both ends counted. This chain's CDR3 is CSVIHGRGIQYS.

This chain uses TRBV6-5 with TRBJ2-7; the D gene could be TRBD1 or TRBD2 (5 bases each). Germline V CDR1 and CDR2: MNHEY, SVGAGI. There are 16 residues in the CDR3. V was pared by 4 bases and J by 0 bases, with 16 bases between. CDR3 sequence (DNA): TGTGCCAGCAGTTTGACCCCTTCGGGGCTCTCCTACGAGCAGTACTTC. Its protein product is CASSLTPSGLSYEQYF.

The chain carries TRBV5-4 and TRBJ2-2; D gene ambiguous. The CDR3 length is 13 residues. In germline, CDR1 is SGHNT, CDR2 YYREEE (reference sequence). V was trimmed by 5 bases and J by 6 bases, leaving 11 bases between them. The CDR3 region is CASSERVAGELFF. CDR3 coding DNA: TGTGCCAGCAGTGAAAGGGTGGCCGGGGAGCTGTTTTTT.

In the case of this clonotype: Because it lacks the conserved phenylalanine or tryptophan at the end, this CDR3 is likely a read error. The rearrangement uses TRBV12-3 or TRBV12-4 and TRBJ2-2; no reliable D call. There are 13 residues in the CDR3. The CDR3: CASSLGPNGQLFC. In DNA form, the CDR3 reads TGTGCCAGCAGTCTTGGACCAAACGGGCAGCTGTTTTGT.

With respect to this clonotype: A junction boundary mismatches the germline segment, possibly from a read error. The chain's CDR3 is CTSSFSIESSYEQYF. The CDR3 bases are TGTACCAGCAGTTTTAGCATCGAGAGCTCCTACGAGCAGTACTTC. J is TRBJ2-7 and V is TRBV6-6; D is ambiguous. The CDR3 totals 15 residues. Germline CDR1 and CDR2: MNHNY and SVGAGI (reference sequence).

The chain recombines TRBV10-3 with TRBJ2-7; TRBD1 agrees at 9 bases. V was clipped by 3 bases and J by 2 bases; unmatched bases: 8. Germline lookup yields CDR1 ENHRY and CDR2 SYGVKD. This CDR3 has 16 amino acids. The DNA for the CDR3 is TGTGCCATCAGTGACGGACAGGGGCCCTACACCTACGAGCAGTACTTC. This translates into CAISDGQGPYTYEQYF.

V usage is TRBV28 and J usage is TRBJ2-1, with D possibly being TRBD2 (5 bases). CDR1 and CDR2 (germline): MDHEN, SYDVKM. V lost 6 bases and J 6 bases, leaving 21 bases between the germline ends. This CDR3 comprises 16 residues. In nucleotides, the CDR3 is TGTGCCAGCAGCCCTCCAGGAGCGAGCGGCGCCAATGAGCAGTTCTTC. Translating it yields CASSPPGASGANEQFF.

Turning to this clonotype: This clone may be a read error of a much larger clone one base away. The chain links TRBV14 to TRBJ2-2; no firm D call. The CDR3 totals 12 residues. From germline, CDR1 is SGHDN and CDR2 FVKESK. V lost 5 bases to trimming and J lost 4 bases, with 5 bases between them. The CDR3 reads CASSTATGELFF. The CDR3 DNA sequence: TGTGCCAGCAGCACAGCCACCGGGGAGCTGTTTTTT.